This TCR beta chain was identified during a study of T-cell reconstitution after alpha-beta-depleted transplantation in children. Study-level points and caveats: Several hundred expanded graft clones reportedly supplied alpha-beta T cells about two months after transplant. Newly made T cells mostly supplied T-cell counts and diversity one year after transplant. Surviving recipient T cells and intrathymic progenitors accounted for some patients' high TCRbeta diversity at day 60.

The germline gives CDR1 SGHRS, CDR2 YFSETQ. This CDR3 has 15 residues. J gave up 6 bases and V 5 bases, and 11 bases lay outside the gene matches. This clonotype came up many times. The antigen is undetermined. TCRbeta library construction was performed incorporating unique molecular identifiers. A single record per CDR3 protein comes from TCRdb applying MiXCR to the PCR reads. The sample yields about 640,000 distinct CDR3 sequences, about an eighth seen once. This sequence originates from a male patient younger than 18 who had a stem cell transplant for acute myeloid leukemia, so the T cells may come from the graft donor. Sequenced here: PBMCs, mostly from graft donor cells, sampled 360 days after TCRalphabeta/CD19-depleted stem cell transplant. J is TRBJ2-7 and V is TRBV5-1; 10 bases line up with TRBD2. The CDR3 sequence: CASRSRAGGPGEQYF. The CDR3 DNA sequence: TGCGCCAGCAGATCACGAGCGGGAGGGCCGGGCGAGCAGTACTTC.